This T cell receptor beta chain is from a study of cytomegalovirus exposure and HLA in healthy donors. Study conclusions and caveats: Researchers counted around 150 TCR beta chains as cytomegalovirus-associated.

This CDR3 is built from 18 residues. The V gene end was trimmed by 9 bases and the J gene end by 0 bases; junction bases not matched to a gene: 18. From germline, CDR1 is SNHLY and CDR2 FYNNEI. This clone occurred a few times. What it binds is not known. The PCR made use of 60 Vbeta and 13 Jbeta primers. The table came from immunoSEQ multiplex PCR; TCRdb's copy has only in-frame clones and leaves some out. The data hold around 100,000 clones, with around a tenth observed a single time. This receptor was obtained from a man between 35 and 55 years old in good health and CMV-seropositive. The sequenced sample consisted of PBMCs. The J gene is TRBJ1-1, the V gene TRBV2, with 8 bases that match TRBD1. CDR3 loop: CARLLLTGTGVMNTEAFF. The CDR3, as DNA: TGTGCCAGACTGTTATTGACCGGGACAGGCGTCATGAACACTGAAGCTTTCTTT.